A single sample gave rise to the 29 T cell receptor beta chains below, sequenced in a study of beta chain features in type 1 diabetes. Expressed TCRB transcripts got sequenced, as all isolated RNA was reverse transcribed. The repertoire was sequenced with immunoSEQ multiplex PCR; TCRdb's copy has only in-frame clones and lacks some. The sample holds some 240,000 clones, approximately 10% seen once. Sample: central memory CD4+ T cells from blood. The receptors originated from a young man in good health.

Only one count was recorded for this clone. The chain recombines TRBV7-2 with TRBJ2-5, with TRBD1 identical over 8 bases. Germline V CDR1 and CDR2: SGHTA, FQGNSA. Trimming took 1 base from V and 5 from J; bases not matched to a gene: 6. The CDR3 has 15 amino acids. Here the CDR3 DNA reads TGTGCCAGCAGCTTAGAAGGACAGGGCTGGGAGACCCAGTACTTC. This sequence encodes CASSLEGQGWETQYF.

This clone was recorded many times. This chain joins TRBV18 and TRBJ2-7, with D tentatively TRBD1 (5 bases). The CDR3 is 14 amino acids. V was cut by 3 bases and J by 4 bases, with 13 bases left in between. Germline values: CDR1 KGHSH, CDR2 LQKENI. The DNA for the CDR3 is TGTGCCAGCTCACCGGCTGGGGCACCTTACGAGCAGTACTTC. It yields the protein CASSPAGAPYEQYF. The whole variable domain, filled in from reference TRBV18 and TRBJ2-7, reads NAGVMQNPRHLVRRRGQEARLRCSPMKGHSHVYWYRQLPEEGLKFMVYLQKENIIDESGMPKERFSAEFPKEGPSILRIQQVVRGDSAAYFCASSPAGAPYEQYFGPGTRLTVT.

A few counts support this clone. The rearrangement uses TRBV11-2 and TRBJ2-7; a possible D gene is TRBD1 (5 bases). The germline V gene encodes CDR1 SGHAT and CDR2 FQNNGV. CDR3 length: 16 residues. V dropped 3 bases and J dropped 3 bases, with 18 bases sitting between them. The CDR3, as DNA: TGTGCCAGCAGCTTTCGGCTACAGGCCGAAAACTACGAGCAGTACTTC. It specifies CASSFRLQAENYEQYF.

This clone was detected a few times. The chain is built from TRBV7-9 and TRBJ1-1; D unresolved. Deletions cut 5 bases from V and 1 base from J, with 11 bases between. CDR3 length: 14 residues. Germline V gene data show CDR1 as SEHNR and CDR2 as FQNEAQ (reference sequence). The CDR3 DNA reads TGTGCCAGCAGCGAAAGGACGGAGAACACTGAAGCTTTCTTT. Protein: CASSERTENTEAFF. The full variable domain, in which reference TRBV7-9 and TRBJ1-1 provide the parts outside the CDR3, is DTGVSQNPRHKITKRGQNVTFRCDPISEHNRLYWYRQTLGQGPEFLTYFQNEAQLEKSRLLSDRFSAERPKGSFSTLEIQRTEQGDSAMYLCASSERTENTEAFFGQGTRLTVV.

The chain joins TRBV7-3 to TRBJ2-3; no firm D call. Trimming cost V 4 bases and J 4 bases, with 6 bases left between them. CDR3 length: 12 residues. Germline-derived CDR1 and CDR2 are SGHTA and FQGTGA. CDR3 region: CASSSVPDTQYF. CDR3 coding DNA: TGTGCCAGCAGCTCCGTGCCAGATACGCAGTATTTT.

The rearrangement joins TRBV2 to TRBJ1-1; possible D gene TRBD1, 6 bases. CDR1 is SNHLY and CDR2 is FYNNEI in the germline V gene. Deletions cut 8 bases from V and 4 bases from J, with 11 bases between. The CDR3 is made up of 12 amino acids. The CDR3 DNA sequence: TGTGCCAGCTCGACAGGTTTCACTGAAGCTTTCTTT. Protein sequence: CASSTGFTEAFF.

This clone was recorded a few times. This chain links TRBV6-1 with TRBJ2-3; the match to TRBD2 covers 11 bases. The CDR3 contains 15 residues. V was clipped by 6 bases and J by 8 bases; unmatched bases: 10. The V gene's germline CDR1 is MNHNS and CDR2 SASEGT. The CDR3 coding sequence is TGTGCCAGCAGGCTATTAGCGGGAGGGCCAAGTACGCAGTATTTT. It specifies CASRLLAGGPSTQYF.

This clone was counted between two and nine times. The V and J genes are TRBV7-8 and TRBJ2-1; tentative D call: TRBD2 (6 bases). Germline CDR1 reads SGHVS; CDR2 reads FQNEAQ. Trimming took 5 bases from V and 0 from J, leaving 14 bases between them. The CDR3 has 16 residues. The CDR3 sequence is CASSPMGRGSYNEQFF. CDR3 DNA: TGTGCCAGCAGCCCAATGGGGCGGGGCTCCTACAATGAGCAGTTCTTC.

The chain links TRBV30 to TRBJ2-5; 8 bases are a match to TRBD1. After removal of 2 bases from V and 4 bases from J, the junction contained 18 bases not matched to a gene. Germline V lookup: CDR1 GTSNPN, CDR2 SVGIG (reference sequence). The CDR3 has 18 residues. The CDR3 bases are TGTGCCTGGAGTTCTCGTAACCCGGGACAGGTCGTGGCAGAGACCCAGTACTTC. Translated, it gives CAWSSRNPGQVVAETQYF.

Only a few counts were recorded for this clone. This sample includes further DNA sequences coding for the same CDR3. The chain links TRBV5-6 to TRBJ1-2; tentatively, D is TRBD1 (5 bases). The CDR3 has 14 amino acids. V gave up 0 bases and J gave up 4 bases, with 10 bases separating them. Per the germline V gene, CDR1 is SGHDT and CDR2 is YYEEEE. CDR3 sequence (DNA): TGTGCCAGCAGCTTGGAGGGGCAGACCTATGGCTACACCTTC. Its translation: CASSLEGQTYGYTF.

This clone was seen a few times. The J gene is TRBJ1-1, the V gene TRBV18; possibly TRBD1 for D (6 bases). Germline CDR1 and CDR2: KGHSH and LQKENI. The CDR3 is 14 residues long. V lost 6 bases and J lost 4, with 15 bases in between. CDR3 sequence (DNA): TGTGCCAGCTCCTCGGCTGGGGGCAGCACTGAAGCTTTCTTT. This encodes CASSSAGGSTEAFF.

The chain couples TRBV19 to TRBJ1-6; possible D gene TRBD1, 5 bases. From germline, CDR1 is LNHDA and CDR2 SQIVND (reference sequence). V dropped 7 bases and J dropped 9 bases, with 13 bases sitting between them. This CDR3 region has 13 residues. The DNA for the CDR3 is TGTGCCAGTACAACTGAAGGGGTTTCACCCCTCCACTTT. Translation gives CASTTEGVSPLHF.

This clone occurred a few times. The J gene is TRBJ2-1, the V gene TRBV28, with TRBD2 identical over 9 bases. The CDR3 covers 15 residues. V lost 4 bases to trimming and J lost 7 bases; unmatched junction nucleotides: 8. Germline CDR1 MDHEN, CDR2 SYDVKM. CDR3 sequence reads: CASSSLTSGRNEQFF. As DNA, the CDR3 is TGTGCCAGCAGTTCGCTGACTAGCGGACGGAATGAGCAGTTCTTC.

This clone was counted only a few times. The CDR3 nucleotides are TGTGCCAGCAGCGCCGGGACTAGGGCTGGGAATGAGCAGTTCTTC. Translated: CASSAGTRAGNEQFF. The chain carries TRBV2 and TRBJ2-1, with 8 bases identical to TRBD2. Germline-derived CDR1 and CDR2 are SNHLY and FYNNEI. V shed 6 bases, J shed 7 bases, and the junction held 11 bases outside the gene matches. The CDR3 is 15 amino acids.

The chain joins TRBV30 to TRBJ2-1; weak D call: TRBD2 (6 bases). This CDR3 has 12 residues. Trimming stripped 4 bases from V and 3 bases from J, with 7 bases between. Looked up from germline, CDR1 is GTSNPN and CDR2 is SVGIG (reference sequence). The CDR3 loop reads CAWTGLYNEQFF. The CDR3 DNA reads as TGTGCCTGGACGGGACTCTACAATGAGCAGTTCTTC.

This clone was found a few times. The chain links TRBV4-2 to TRBJ1-4; D call uncertain. V was pared by 0 bases and J by 7 bases, with 12 bases between. Germline V gene sequence: CDR1 LGHNA, CDR2 YNFKEQ. This CDR3 comprises 15 residues. This chain's CDR3 is CASSQDRREFEKLFF. The CDR3 DNA reads TGTGCCAGCAGCCAAGATCGACGGGAGTTTGAAAAACTGTTTTTT.

The V gene is TRBV29-1, the J gene TRBJ2-5; D is uncertain. Trimming left V 2 bases short and J 7 bases short, with 8 bases between. Germline values: CDR1 SQVTM, CDR2 ANQGSEA. The CDR3 has 11 residues. CDR3 DNA sequence: TGCAGCGTTGAACTACCAGCGACCCAGTACTTC. As protein: CSVELPATQYF.

In this sample, this clone turned up a few times. V gene TRBV9 combines with J gene TRBJ2-3, with D possibly matching TRBD2 (5 bases). V shed 1 base and J shed 1 base, with 10 bases lying between them. Looked up from germline, CDR1 is SGDLS and CDR2 is YYNGEE. The CDR3 length is 15 residues. In DNA form, the CDR3 reads TGTGCCAGCAGCGTAAGCCCAGCGGGCACAGATACGCAGTATTTT. Its protein is CASSVSPAGTDTQYF.

The V call is TRBV30, the J call TRBJ2-3, with D possibly TRBD2 on 5 matching bases. The V gene's germline CDR1 is GTSNPN and CDR2 SVGIG (reference sequence). The CDR3 is 12 residues long. CDR3 protein: CAYLEGQRTQYF. The CDR3 nucleotides read TGTGCTTACTTAGAAGGCCAGCGGACGCAGTATTTT.

There are a few counts of this clone. The genes are TRBV19 and TRBJ1-2; 9 bases fit TRBD1. J gave up 8 bases and V 4 bases, and 5 bases lay outside the gene matches. The V gene's germline CDR1 is LNHDA and CDR2 SQIVND (reference sequence). The CDR3 length is 13 residues. CDR3 in amino acids: CASSTRTGDGYTF. CDR3 nucleotides: TGTGCCAGTAGTACCCGGACAGGGGACGGCTACACCTTC.

The sample holds a few counts of this clone. The chain joins TRBV10-3 to TRBJ2-3, with 7 nucleotides matching TRBD2. Germline V gene lookup returns CDR1 ENHRY and CDR2 SYGVKD. V lost 3 bases and J lost 2; bases outside the gene matches: 8. The CDR3 has 16 residues. CDR3 sequence reads: CAISDRASGNTDTQYF. CDR3 sequence (DNA): TGTGCCATCAGTGATAGGGCTAGCGGAAACACAGATACGCAGTATTTT.

The chain links TRBV5-8 to TRBJ2-3; D may be TRBD1 (6 bases). Germline CDR1 and CDR2: SGHTS and YDEGEE. The CDR3 has 15 amino acids. Trimming took 3 bases from V and 1 from J, leaving 12 bases between them. The CDR3 DNA reads TGTGCCAGCAGCTCCCCGCACAGGGGCACAGATACGCAGTATTTT. Its translation is CASSSPHRGTDTQYF.

The rearrangement uses TRBV7-3 and TRBJ1-1; D is possibly TRBD1 (6 bases). V shed 5 bases and J shed 8 bases, with 15 bases lying between them. The germline CDR1 and CDR2 sequences are SGHTA and FQGTGA. The CDR3 covers 13 residues. The CDR3, as DNA: TGTGCCAGCAGCCGATACGACAGGAGGGAAGCTTTCTTT. Residues: CASSRYDRREAFF.

This clone has only a few counts. J is TRBJ1-4 and V is TRBV2; D possibly corresponds to TRBD1 (6 bases). The CDR3 contains 13 residues. The V end was cut by 7 bases, the J end by 8 bases, with 14 bases between. Germline assignment: CDR1 SNHLY and CDR2 FYNNEI. Written as DNA, the CDR3 is TGTGCCAGCACGTCCAGGGGACGAGAAAAACTGTTTTTT. Translating gives CASTSRGREKLFF.

This clone occurred a few times. This sequence joins TRBV5-4 and TRBJ1-1, with D possibly matching TRBD1 (5 bases). The CDR3 sequence is 16 residues long. Germline V gene lookup returns CDR1 SGHNT and CDR2 YYREEE (reference sequence). Trimming took off 5 bases at V and 2 bases at J, with 19 bases between the two ends. The CDR3 here is CASRRSSGTFNTEAFF. The CDR3 DNA follows: TGTGCCAGCAGGCGGTCATCCGGGACTTTCAACACTGAAGCTTTCTTT.

CDR3 region: CASRERGTYEQYF. Written as DNA, the CDR3 is TGTGCCAGTAGGGAGAGAGGGACCTACGAGCAGTACTTC. This chain connects TRBV19 to TRBJ2-7, with D maybe TRBD2 (5 bases). The CDR3 spans 13 residues. Germline V gene data show CDR1 as LNHDA and CDR2 as SQIVND (reference sequence). V was clipped by 6 bases and J by 2 bases, with 11 bases between them.

The chain carries TRBV10-3 and TRBJ2-1; possibly TRBD2 for D (6 bases). V lost 0 bases to trimming and J lost 13 bases, with 10 bases between them. CDR1 and CDR2 from the germline V gene are ENHRY and SYGVKD. This CDR3 region has 12 residues. The CDR3 here is CAISESSEGQFF. The CDR3 nucleotides are TGTGCCATCAGTGAGTCCTCGGAGGGACAGTTCTTC.

This clone was observed a handful of times. The chain carries TRBV6-5 and TRBJ2-3; D remains ambiguous. Deletions cut 4 bases from V and 2 bases from J, with 10 bases between. In germline, CDR1 is MNHEY, CDR2 SVGAGI. This CDR3 is 14 amino acids long. This CDR3 is CASSFRLDTDTQYF. The CDR3 bases are TGTGCCAGCAGTTTTAGACTCGACACAGATACGCAGTATTTT.

This clone was picked up a small number of times. The rearrangement joins TRBV29-1 to TRBJ1-2; D unclear. Germline lookup yields CDR1 SQVTM and CDR2 ANQGSEA. V shed 0 bases and J shed 5 bases, with 13 bases lying between them. The length of the CDR3 is 14 residues. The DNA of the CDR3 is TGCAGCGTTGAAGATCTTAGGACCGGGTATGGCTACACCTTC. It translates to CSVEDLRTGYGYTF. The whole variable domain, filled in from reference TRBV29-1 and TRBJ1-2, reads SAVISQKPSRDICQRGTSLTIQCQVDSQVTMMFWYRQQPGQSLTLIATANQGSEATYESGFVIDKFPISRPNLTFSTLTVSNMSPEDSSIYLCSVEDLRTGYGYTFGSGTRLTVV.